This TCR beta chain derives from a study of blood T cell repertoires in COVID-19. Turning to the study itself: From the United States, Italy and Spain came samples of acute and convalescent COVID-19.

As originally analysed: The authors estimated nucleated cell counts from reference gene primer amplification. Produced via immunoSEQ multiplex PCR; TCRdb's table is partial and in-frame only. V, J and clone size are taken as reported in that table, and D and trimming were inferred from the DNA itself. The repertoire consists of some 140,000 clones, with around 86% occurring once and the leading ten covering less than 2.5%. The CDR3 consists of 14 residues. The clonotype comes from a man in his fifties with active COVID-19. The sample taken for sequencing was peripheral blood. V gene TRBV21-1 combines with J gene TRBJ1-3; TRBD1 was called by the table and not checked on the DNA. TRBV21-1 is reported as a pseudogene. In DNA, the CDR3 is TGTGCCAGCACCGCGACAGGGACTGGAAACACCATATATTTT. Protein product: CASTATGTGNTIYF.